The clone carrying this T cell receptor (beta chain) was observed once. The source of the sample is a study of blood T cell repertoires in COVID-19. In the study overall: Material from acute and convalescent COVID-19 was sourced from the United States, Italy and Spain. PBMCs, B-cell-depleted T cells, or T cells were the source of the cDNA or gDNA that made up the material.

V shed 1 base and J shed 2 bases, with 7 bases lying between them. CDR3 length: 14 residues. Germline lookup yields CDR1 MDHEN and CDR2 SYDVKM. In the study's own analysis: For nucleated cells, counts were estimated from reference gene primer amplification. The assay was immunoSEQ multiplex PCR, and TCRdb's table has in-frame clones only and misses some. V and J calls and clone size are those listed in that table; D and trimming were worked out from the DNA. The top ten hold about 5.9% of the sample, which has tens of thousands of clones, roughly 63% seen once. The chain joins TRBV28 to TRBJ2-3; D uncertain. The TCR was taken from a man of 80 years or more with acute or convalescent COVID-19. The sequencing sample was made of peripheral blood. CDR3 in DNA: TGTGCCAGCAGTTTATCACTCCCCACAGATACGCAGTATTTT. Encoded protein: CASSLSLPTDTQYF.